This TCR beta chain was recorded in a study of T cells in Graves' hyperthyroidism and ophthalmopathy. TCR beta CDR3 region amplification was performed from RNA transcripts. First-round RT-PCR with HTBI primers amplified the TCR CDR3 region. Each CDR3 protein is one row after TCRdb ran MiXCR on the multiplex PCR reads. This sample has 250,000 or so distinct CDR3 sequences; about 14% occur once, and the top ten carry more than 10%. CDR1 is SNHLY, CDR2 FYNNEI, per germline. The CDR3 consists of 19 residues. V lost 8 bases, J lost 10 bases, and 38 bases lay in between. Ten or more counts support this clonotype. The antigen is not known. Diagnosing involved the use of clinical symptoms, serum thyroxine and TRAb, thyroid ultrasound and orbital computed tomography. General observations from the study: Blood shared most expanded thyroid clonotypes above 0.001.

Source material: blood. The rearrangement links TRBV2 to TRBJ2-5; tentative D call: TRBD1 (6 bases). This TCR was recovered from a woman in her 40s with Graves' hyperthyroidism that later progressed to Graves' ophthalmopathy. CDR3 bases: TGTGCCAGCCTGGGCCCCTCGGGATTGGGGGCTTTCTCTTCAAGGGGCCAGTACTTC. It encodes CASLGPSGLGAFSSRGQYF. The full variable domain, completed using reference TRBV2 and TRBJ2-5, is EPEVTQTPSHQVTQMGQEVILRCVPISNHLYFYWYRQILGQKVEFLVSFYNNEISEKSEIFDDQFSVERPDGSNFTLKIRSTKLEDSAMYFCASLGPSGLGAFSSRGQYFGPGTRLLVL.